The T cell receptor beta chain under discussion was sequenced for a study of blood T cell repertoires in COVID-19. Study-level information: Specimens from acute and convalescent COVID-19 originated in the United States, Italy and Spain. Sources were T cells, B-cell-depleted T cells, or PBMCs; the material itself was cDNA or gDNA.

V shed 5 bases, J shed 3 bases, and the junction held 12 bases outside the gene matches. CDR1 and CDR2 from the germline V gene are MNHNY and SVGAGI (reference sequence). The CDR3 sequence is 17 residues long. Clones were sequenced by immunoSEQ multiplex PCR, and TCRdb holds only the in-frame ones, with some missing. This sample has roughly 340,000 clones; around 90% occur once, and the top ten carry roughly 3%. The chain carries TRBV6-6 and TRBJ2-2; TRBD2 matches 7 bases. The sequenced sample was peripheral blood. The receptor was isolated from a woman under 30 who had recovered from COVID-19. The CDR3 sequence is CASSRPASGGDTGELFF. In nucleotides, the CDR3 is TGTGCCAGCAGTCGCCCGGCTAGCGGAGGGGACACCGGGGAGCTGTTTTTT.